This TCR beta chain is drawn from a study of OX40 agonist ivuxolimab in advanced cancers. Regarding the study in general: Ivuxolimab was a fully human IgG2 agonistic monoclonal antibody targeting the costimulatory receptor OX40 (CD134). Intravenous ivuxolimab was administered to patients every 2 weeks at six dose levels: 0.01, 0.1, 0.3, 1.5, 3 and 10 mg/kg. Of the 50 or so patients in dose escalation, 19 had hepatocellular carcinoma, some 15 had melanoma, 9 had renal cell carcinoma and 9 had head and neck cancer. In the dose-escalation cohort, over 65% of patients were male, and the mean age was roughly 60 years, with a range of 23 to 79. Patients were allowed to have had prior anti-PD-1, anti-PD-L1 or anti-CTLA-4 therapy, and around two fifths of the dose-escalation patients had been treated with checkpoint inhibitors. Three dose-escalation patients achieved partial responses, one with hepatocellular carcinoma and two with cutaneous melanoma. The point of sequencing TCRbeta in the periphery was to test whether ivuxolimab changed TCR sequence diversity and drove clonal T-cell expansion. The paper reports the monotherapy dose-escalation portion (N ≈ 52 patients) of the phase I ivuxolimab trial. Findings and caveats that apply to the study as a whole: Clonal expansion of both CD4+ and CD8+ blood T cells was observed from baseline to week 6 at doses 0.1 to 3.0 mg/kg. Low levels of normalized T-cell clonal expansion were also seen in some patients who did not respond. Antigen specificity was not determined for the clonally expanded peripheral T cells. After ivuxolimab, CD8+ T cells had more expanded clones than CD4+ T cells on average. In the 0.1-3.0 mg/kg groups, partial responders were among the patients with the lowest normalized peripheral clonal expansion, particularly in CD8+ T cells.

About this clone: It has no known antigen specificity. No base quality values were provided; no much bigger clone lies one nucleotide off.

Genomic DNA was isolated from the sorted cells so that the TCRbeta CDR3 region could be sequenced. The immunoSEQ Assay was used for sequencing of TCRbeta CDR3 regions. As stored in TCRdb, this immuneACCESS dataset retains in-frame rearrangements with V and J assigned. A fraction of the clones does not appear; measured against another copy, unresolved V genes explain less than half of the discrepancy, and the remainder lacks a known reason. The sample has approximately 54,000 clones on record, roughly 90% of them singletons. The top ten constitute roughly 12% of the sample. The trial excluded patients who had a history of autoimmune disease or were on systemic immunosuppression. Peripheral blood for TCR sequencing was collected from all dose cohorts at baseline, on cycle 4 day 1, and on cycle 7 day 1. The samples were taken from a phase I, first-in-human, multicenter, open-label dose-escalation trial of ivuxolimab. Adults with locally advanced or metastatic head and neck squamous cell, hepatocellular, melanoma or renal cell carcinoma were enrolled in the trial. CD4+ and CD8+ T cells were sorted separately from peripheral blood before TCR sequencing.

This clonotype was sampled from an adult with an advanced solid tumor such as melanoma, head and neck, liver or kidney cancer. The sample in question was CD4+ or CD8+ T cells sorted from blood, obtained in a trial of the OX40 agonist ivuxolimab.

CDR3 region: CASSPGTSGSETQYF. DNA sequence: TGTGCCAGCAGTCCGGGGACTAGCGGGAGTGAGACCCAGTACTTC. The receptor chain draws on TRBV28 and TRBJ2-5; a stretch of 14 junction bases matches TRBD2. Based on the germline V gene, the CDR1 and CDR2 sequences are MDHEN and SYDVKM. Germline trimming amounts to 5 bases on V and 5 bases on J, with 4 as the count of junction bases outside the gene matches. The CDR3 holds 15 amino acids from the cysteine to the phenylalanine. Left in the record is the CDR3 DNA by itself, 45 bases read in frame from the first base.